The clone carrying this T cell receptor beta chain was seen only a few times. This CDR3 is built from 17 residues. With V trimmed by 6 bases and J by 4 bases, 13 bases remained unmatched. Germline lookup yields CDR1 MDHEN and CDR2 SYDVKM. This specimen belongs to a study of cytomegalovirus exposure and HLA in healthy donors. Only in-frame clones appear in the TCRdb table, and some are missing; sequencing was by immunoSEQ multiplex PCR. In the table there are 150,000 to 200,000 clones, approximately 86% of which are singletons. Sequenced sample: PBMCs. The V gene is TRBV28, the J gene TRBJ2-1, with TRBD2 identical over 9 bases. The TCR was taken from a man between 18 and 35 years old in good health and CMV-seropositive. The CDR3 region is CASSALGLAFIYNEQFF. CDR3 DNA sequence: TGTGCCAGCAGCGCCCTCGGACTAGCGTTCATATACAATGAGCAGTTCTTC.